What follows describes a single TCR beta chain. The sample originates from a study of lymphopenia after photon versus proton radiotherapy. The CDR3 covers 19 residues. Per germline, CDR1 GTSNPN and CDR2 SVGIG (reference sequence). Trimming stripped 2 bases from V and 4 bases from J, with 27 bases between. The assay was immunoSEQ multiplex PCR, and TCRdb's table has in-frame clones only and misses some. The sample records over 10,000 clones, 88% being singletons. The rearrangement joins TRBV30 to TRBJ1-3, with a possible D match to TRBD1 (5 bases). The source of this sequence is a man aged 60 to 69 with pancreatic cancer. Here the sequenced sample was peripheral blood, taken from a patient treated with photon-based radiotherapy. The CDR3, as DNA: TGTGCCTGGAGTCTTTTGCTGAATCTCGGGGGGGATATGGGAAACACCATATATTTT. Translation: CAWSLLLNLGGDMGNTIYF.